These T cell receptor beta chains were read from a single sample in a study of shared clonotypes between healthy human individuals. Here immunoSEQ multiplex PCR was the method, and the copy in TCRdb shows in-frame clones only, minus some. The sample includes about 2 million clones, 85% to 95% of them seen just once. Sequences were obtained from naive CD8+ T cells sorted from blood. Receptors originate from a man in his late teens or twenties in good health. CDR3s leave out the opening cysteine and the closing phenylalanine or tryptophan.

j_gene | v_gene | CDR3aa
TRBJ2-3 | TRBV6-1 | ASSEEGQGTDTQY
TRBJ1-6 | TRBV4-3 | ASSQETGPRGVSPLH
TRBJ1-6 | TRBV6-5 | ASSYSQGAMHSPLH
TRBJ1-4 | TRBV27 | ASSSSGTGGEKLF
TRBJ1-1 | TRBV6-6 | ASRVYTEAF
TRBJ2-5 | TRBV2 | ASTEGQSQETQY
TRBJ2-3 | TRBV30 | AWSVARVGDTQY
TRBJ2-7 | TRBV6-5 | ASSYSWPGSYEQY
TRBJ2-7 | TRBV6-1 | ASSEGLGHGPYEQY
TRBJ2-7 | TRBV6-6 | ASTGLAAFHEQY
TRBJ2-7 | TRBV11-2 | ASSLLGREQY
TRBJ1-1 | TRBV30 | AAEGAGGEAF
TRBJ1-6 | TRBV6-1 | ASSETGPNSPLH
TRBJ2-3 | TRBV6-1 | ASTPGTRGTDTQY
TRBJ1-6 | TRBV7-9 | ASSLEGTGPSSYNSPLH
TRBJ2-7 | TRBV6-1 | ASSEGTDTSYEQY
TRBJ2-7 | TRBV2 | ASSEIEEGEQY
TRBJ2-7 | TRBV5-4 | ASSPGESYEQY
TRBJ2-1 | TRBV5-6 | ASSFSALEQF
TRBJ2-3 | TRBV6-6 | ASSYSNADTQY
TRBJ1-6 | TRBV15 | ATSRVTGTNSPLH
TRBJ2-3 | TRBV30 | AWSAGVGDTQY
TRBJ1-1 | TRBV9 | ASSVGLTGEAF
TRBJ2-7 | TRBV7-6 | ASSLTGESYEQY
TRBJ2-5 | TRBV7-8 | ASSLALLGDEDQETQY
TRBJ1-1 | TRBV6-5 | ASSLQARGTEAF
TRBJ1-2 | TRBV11-2 | ASSLGHDGLGYT
TRBJ2-1 | TRBV7-9 | ASSLAGSLSHNEQF
TRBJ2-7 | TRBV5-4 | ASSLGTATYEQY
TRBJ2-7 | TRBV2 | ASRTGGWDYEQY
TRBJ1-5 | TRBV10-2 | ASSDTVQPQH
TRBJ2-7 | TRBV7-9 | ASSLGDMLEQY
TRBJ2-7 | TRBV5-6 | ASLGSDGPSYEQY
TRBJ2-5 | TRBV9 | ASSASRQGGETQY
TRBJ2-2 | TRBV7-9 | ASSLVGRENTGELF
TRBJ1-2 | TRBV29-1 | SVSPSGEVDYGYT
TRBJ1-1 | TRBV9 | ASSGGHTEAF
TRBJ2-3 | TRBV7-9 | ASSPMTSGVTDTQY
TRBJ2-7 | TRBV4-2 | ASSQEDLQGASYEQY
TRBJ2-5 | TRBV19 | ASSSGTGLAETQY
TRBJ2-1 | TRBV11-1 | ASSPPSVNEQF
TRBJ2-2 | TRBV27 | ASRPLASGAGELF
TRBJ2-1 | TRBV5-1 | ASNAYGVLYNEQF
TRBJ2-3 | TRBV2 | ASTRDTQY
TRBJ2-1 | TRBV13 | ASSLPGLDEQF
TRBJ2-5 | TRBV2 | ASSALLAGGTKETQY